Sequencing of this T cell receptor beta chain was carried out in a study of CD8 T cells in Susac syndrome. It was with random hexamers that about 0.45 to 1 ug RNA was reverse transcribed. A multiplex approach, immunoSEQ multiplex PCR, amplified TCR beta CDR3 across 54 Vbeta and 13 Jbeta. A single record per CDR3 protein comes from TCRdb applying MiXCR to the immunoSEQ multiplex PCR reads. The sample records around 300,000 distinct CDR3 sequences, 92% being singletons. CD8+ and CD4+ T cells from blood underwent TCR beta sequencing, which was carried out in a high-throughput format. The multiple sclerosis controls were treatment-naive patients affected by stable or active relapsing-remitting disease. Bulk CD8+ and CD4+ cells came from magnetic negative isolation; CD8+ TEMRA by FACS. This CDR3 has 16 residues. Germline CDR1 SEHNR, CDR2 FQNEAQ (reference sequence). V lost 4 bases, J lost 3 bases, and 12 bases stayed unmatched.

This receptor was taken from a human donor with multiple sclerosis. Sequencing used CD4+ T cells from PBMCs. The chain joins TRBV7-9 to TRBJ2-7, with TRBD2 matching over 7 bases. The CDR3 DNA sequence: TGTGCCAGCAGCTCCGCAAGCGGGACGTATTTCTACGAGCAGTACTTC. Translation: CASSSASGTYFYEQYF. The full variable domain, with the rest looked up from reference TRBV7-9 and TRBJ2-7, is DTGVSQNPRHKITKRGQNVTFRCDPISEHNRLYWYRQTLGQGPEFLTYFQNEAQLEKSRLLSDRFSAERPKGSFSTLEIQRTEQGDSAMYLCASSSASGTYFYEQYFGPGTRLTVT.